This is a list of T cell receptor beta chains from one sample in a study of a mutant IDH1 vaccine in newly diagnosed glioma. No antigen has been identified for these receptors. The repertoire was sequenced with immunoSEQ multiplex PCR; TCRdb's copy has only in-frame clones and lacks some. The repertoire consists of just over 60,000 clones, with roughly 80% occurring once and the leading ten covering 3.8%. The material sequenced was PBMCs, taken from a glioma patient whose treatment included an IDH1 peptide vaccine. The receptors were gathered from a man aged 25-45 years with glioma. Each CDR3 is given with its conserved first and last residue. D genes are given only for firm matches. Clone size is shown for a subset of rows, as once, few, many or a class of expanded clone.

.	13	TRBV6-5	TRBJ1-2	TRBD1	TGTGCCAGCAGTCACAGGACAGGGCAAGGCTACACCTTC	CASSHRTGQGYTF
.	13	TRBV6-1	TRBJ1-2	.	TGTGCCAGCAAATTTCCACAGGGAGAAGGCTACACCTTC	CASKFPQGEGYTF
few	14	TRBV10-1	TRBJ1-3	.	TGCGCCAGCACCGCTTCTCTTACGTTTAACACCATATATTTT	CASTASLTFNTIYF
.	13	TRBV10-2	TRBJ1-2	.	TGCGCCAGCAGCCCGACAGAGAACTATGGCTACACCTTC	CASSPTENYGYTF
.	17	TRBV4-1	TRBJ2-2	TRBD2	TGCGCCAGCAGCCACTTGGGACTAGCGGAGAACACCGGGGAGCTGTTTTTT	CASSHLGLAENTGELFF
.	13	TRBV18	TRBJ1-1	.	TGTGCCAGCTCACCACAGGGCAACACTGAAGCTTTCTTT	CASSPQGNTEAFF
.	16	TRBV5-1	TRBJ1-2	TRBD1	TGCGCCAGCAGCTCGGGGGCAGGGACAGGAGAATGGGGCTACACCTTC	CASSSGAGTGEWGYTF
.	15	TRBV7-2	TRBJ2-5	.	TGTGCCAGCAGCTTAATGGGTACGGAGGTCGAGACCCAGTACTTC	CASSLMGTEVETQYF
few	12	TRBV6-6	TRBJ1-1	TRBD1	TGTGCCACCAGACAGGGAGAGGCTGAAGCTTTCTTT	CATRQGEAEAFF
few	13	TRBV15	TRBJ2-2	.	TGTGCCACCAGCAGACAGGGCGGCGGGGAGCTGTTTTTT	CATSRQGGGELFF
.	16	TRBV10-1	TRBJ2-7	TRBD2	TGCGCCAGCAGTGATGGACTAGCGGCGGTATCCTACGAGCAGTACTTC	CASSDGLAAVSYEQYF
.	15	TRBV27	TRBJ1-1	TRBD1	TGTGCCAGCAGTTCCCCTCCGGGACAGGGGGTTGAAGCTTTCTTT	CASSSPPGQGVEAFF
few	17	TRBV19	TRBJ1-5	.	TGTGCCAGTAACCTCAGGAGGGCCACCGGGCCAAATCAGCCCCAGCATTTT	CASNLRRATGPNQPQHF
once	14	TRBV9	TRBJ2-5	TRBD1	TGTGCCAGCAGCCGGACAGGGAGCCAAGAGACCCAGTACTTC	CASSRTGSQETQYF
once	15	TRBV7-7	TRBJ2-5	TRBD2	TGTGCCAGCAGCCGGACTAGCGGGATCCAAGAGACCCAGTACTTC	CASSRTSGIQETQYF
once	16	TRBV19	TRBJ1-1	TRBD1	TGTGCCAGTAGCCGCCCGGGACAGGCCGGGGGCACTGAAGCTTTCTTT	CASSRPGQAGGTEAFF
.	15	TRBV4-2	TRBJ2-3	TRBD2	TGTGCCAGCAGCCAAGGACTAGCGGGGGCAGATACGCAGTATTTT	CASSQGLAGADTQYF
.	12	TRBV5-1	TRBJ2-7	.	TGCGCCAGCAGCGATAATCTCTACGAGCAGTACTTC	CASSDNLYEQYF
once	11	TRBV6-1	TRBJ1-5	.	TGTGCCAGCAGTGAAGCCCCCCCCCAGCATTTT	CASSEAPPQHF
.	15	TRBV30	TRBJ1-4	.	TGTGCCTGGAGTGGATTTGGCGGACTGAATGAAAAACTGTTTTTT	CAWSGFGGLNEKLFF
.	14	TRBV28	TRBJ1-2	.	TGTGCCAGCAGTTTTACCGGGACTGACTATGGCTACACCTTC	CASSFTGTDYGYTF
few	12	TRBV10-1	TRBJ2-2	.	TGCGCCACCGTCGGTGATTCCGGGGAGCTGTTTTTT	CATVGDSGELFF
.	14	TRBV29-1	TRBJ1-6	.	TGCAGCGTCCAACAGGGCTCTAATAATTCACCCCTCCACTTT	CSVQQGSNNSPLHF
.	15	TRBV4-2	TRBJ1-2	.	TGTGCCAGCAGCCAACAAAGCGCAGGGAACTATGGCTACACCTTC	CASSQQSAGNYGYTF
.	16	TRBV4-1	TRBJ2-2	TRBD1	TGCGCCAGCAGCCAAGACGGGACAGGGAGTAACGGGGAGCTGTTTTTT	CASSQDGTGSNGELFF
.	12	TRBV10-2	TRBJ1-4	TRBD1	TGCGCCAGCAGGAACGGGGACAGAAAACTGTTTTTT	CASRNGDRKLFF
few	15	TRBV19	TRBJ1-1	TRBD1	TGTGCCAGTAGTAGTTGGACAGGGGGGAACACTGAAGCTTTCTTT	CASSSWTGGNTEAFF
.	16	TRBV7-2	TRBJ2-2	.	TGTGCCAGCAGCTTAGATTTGAGGATATACACCGGGGAGCTGTTTTTT	CASSLDLRIYTGELFF
.	14	TRBV5-1	TRBJ1-1	.	TGCGCCAGCAGCCGTCGGTCGGGGAACACTGAAGCTTTCTTT	CASSRRSGNTEAFF
.	12	TRBV18	TRBJ2-1	.	TGTGCCAGCTCCCAAGCGTGGGATGAGCAGTTCTTC	CASSQAWDEQFF
.	14	TRBV7-6	TRBJ2-3	TRBD1	TGTGCCAGCAGCTCCACCGGACAGGAGGATACGCAGTATTTT	CASSSTGQEDTQYF
few	15	TRBV6-6	TRBJ1-3	.	TGTGCCAGCAGTTACGGGAAGCTATCTGGAAACACCATATATTTT	CASSYGKLSGNTIYF
once	13	TRBV4-1	TRBJ2-2	.	TGCGCCAGCGCCGTGGGAGTCACCGGGGAGCTGTTTTTT	CASAVGVTGELFF
.	17	TRBV21-1	TRBJ1-6	.	TGTGCCAGCAGCCTCAGATCCGGGGAATCCTATAATTCACCCCTCCACTTT	CASSLRSGESYNSPLHF
.	14	TRBV7-8	TRBJ1-2	.	TGTGCCAGCAGCTTAGCGCTAGGGGGTTGGGGCTACACCTTC	CASSLALGGWGYTF
.	19	TRBV15	TRBJ1-5	.	TGTGCCACCAGCAGAGATAGGGGCGGCAGATCGTATAGCAATCAGCCCCAGCATTTT	CATSRDRGGRSYSNQPQHF
.	17	TRBV4-1	TRBJ2-7	TRBD2	TGCGCCAGCAGCCAAGATCACGGCGGGGGGAACTCCTACGAGCAGTACTTC	CASSQDHGGGNSYEQYF
.	11	TRBV28	TRBJ1-2	.	TGTGCCAGCAGTTTTGGCTATGGCTACACCTTC	CASSFGYGYTF
once	14	TRBV18	TRBJ1-1	.	TGTGCCAGCTCACCACCGAGCGGTAGGTCTGAAGCTTTCTTT	CASSPPSGRSEAFF
many	16	TRBV7-9	TRBJ1-2	.	TGTGCCAGCAGCTTAGACCGGACGGGAACTAACTATGGCTACACCTTC	CASSLDRTGTNYGYTF
.	16	TRBV5-1	TRBJ2-3	TRBD1	TGCGCCAGCAGCCGACAGGGGGCACGGGATACAGATACGCAGTATTTT	CASSRQGARDTDTQYF
.	12	TRBV7-9	TRBJ1-3	.	TGTGCCAGCAGCTTAGGAGTAGACCCGGAGTATTTT	CASSLGVDPEYF
.	15	TRBV18	TRBJ1-3	.	TGTGCCAGCTCACCACCCAGGGCCTCTGGAAACACCATATATTTT	CASSPPRASGNTIYF
.	13	TRBV19	TRBJ1-1	.	TGTGCCAGTAGCCAGGGTTTGTACACTGAAGCTTTCTTT	CASSQGLYTEAFF
.	15	TRBV11-2	TRBJ1-4	TRBD1	TGTGCCAGCAGCTCCGTGGGACAGAGGAATGAAAAACTGTTTTTT	CASSSVGQRNEKLFF
.	15	TRBV6-5	TRBJ1-5	.	TGTGCCAGCAGTTACTCGGGGTATAGCAATCAGCCCCAGCATTTT	CASSYSGYSNQPQHF
.	14	TRBV10-1	TRBJ2-7	.	TGCGCCAGCGGCCCGACGAGGCTCGCGGGAGAGCAGTACTTC	CASGPTRLAGEQYF
.	13	TRBV2	TRBJ1-2	.	TGTGCCAGCTTGGCCGGAAATCGTTATGGCTACACCTTC	CASLAGNRYGYTF